The 9 T cell receptor beta chains listed next were all sequenced from one sample in a study of cytomegalovirus exposure and HLA in healthy donors. PCR used 60 Vbeta primers and 13 Jbeta primers. Data came from immunoSEQ multiplex PCR; TCRdb stores just in-frame clones and leaves some out. The top ten hold 5.5% to 7.5% of the sample, which has roughly 97,000 clones, about a tenth seen once. Sequences were obtained from PBMCs. Receptors originate from a man aged 40-50 years in good health and CMV-seropositive.

A few counts support this clone. This chain uses TRBV29-1 with TRBJ2-5, with D perhaps TRBD1 (6 bases). This CDR3 comprises 15 residues. Per the germline V gene, CDR1 is SQVTM and CDR2 is ANQGSEA. V dropped 6 bases and J dropped 1 base, with 18 bases sitting between them. CDR3 sequence: CSVGSWDNLQETQYF. As DNA, the CDR3 is TGCAGCGTGGGATCCTGGGACAACCTCCAAGAGACCCAGTACTTC.

There are a few counts of this clone. V and J are TRBV18 and TRBJ1-1, with a tentative D call TRBD1 (5 bases). CDR3 length: 13 residues. The germline V and J ends were trimmed by 7 bases and 2 bases, with 11 bases remaining between them. From germline, CDR1 is KGHSH and CDR2 LQKENI. The CDR3 coding sequence is TGTGCCAGCTACGAACAGGTTAACACTGAAGCTTTCTTT. Translating gives CASYEQVNTEAFF.

This clone occurred a few times. CDR3 region: CASSKDRGTGNTIYF. The CDR3 DNA sequence: TGCGCCAGCAGCAAGGACAGGGGCACTGGAAACACCATATATTTT. The V call is TRBV5-1, the J call TRBJ1-3, with TRBD1 identical over 9 bases. CDR3 length equals 15 residues. Germline CDR1 SGHRS, CDR2 YFSETQ. J lost 2 bases, V lost 4 bases, and 4 bases had no gene match.

This chain uses TRBV7-9 with TRBJ2-1; 13 positions agree with TRBD2. V shed 6 bases, J shed 9 bases, and the junction held 8 bases outside the gene matches. The CDR3 has 15 residues. Germline CDR1 reads SEHNR; CDR2 reads FQNEAQ (reference sequence). CDR3 in DNA: TGTGCCAGCAGACCATCGACTAGCGGGAGGTCTGAGCAGTTCTTC. Translating gives CASRPSTSGRSEQFF.

In regard to this clone: This sample also contains other DNA sequences that code for the same CDR3. The rearrangement links TRBV2 to TRBJ2-2; 7 positions agree with TRBD1. The V segment lost 8 bases and the J segment 1 base; nucleotides outside the gene matches: 4. Germline V lookup: CDR1 SNHLY, CDR2 FYNNEI. The CDR3 extends over 14 amino acids. Written as DNA, the CDR3 is TGTGCCAGCGAGGGGGCAGAGAACACCGGGGAGCTGTTTTTT. Its protein product is CASEGAENTGELFF.

The chain employs TRBV18 and TRBJ2-7; D is possibly TRBD2 (5 bases). CDR1 is KGHSH, CDR2 LQKENI, per germline. V lost 3 bases and J 6 bases, leaving 21 bases between the germline ends. This CDR3 is built from 16 residues. The CDR3 sequence: CASSPNFAGVGVEQYF. The CDR3 nucleotides are TGTGCCAGCTCACCTAATTTCGCCGGGGTAGGAGTCGAGCAGTACTTC.

The rearrangement joins TRBV19 to TRBJ2-5, with 7 bases that match TRBD1. The CDR3 is 11 amino acids. Germline V gives CDR1 LNHDA, CDR2 SQIVND (reference sequence). Trimming cost V 9 bases and J 5 bases; bases outside gene matches: 3. The CDR3 reads CARDRVETQYF. The CDR3 nucleotides are TGTGCCAGAGACAGGGTTGAGACCCAGTACTTC.

This clone turned up a few times. The chain links TRBV28 to TRBJ2-2, with D perhaps TRBD1 (5 bases). The ends were cut back, 5 bases at V and 7 bases at J, with 17 bases in the middle. The CDR3 runs 15 residues. CDR1 and CDR2 from the germline V gene are MDHEN and SYDVKM. The CDR3 sequence is CASSPQGTDHGELFF. CDR3 coding DNA: TGTGCCAGCAGTCCCCAGGGAACAGACCACGGGGAGCTGTTTTTT.

In nucleotides, the CDR3 is TGTGCCAGCAGCTCCCGGTTACATGGCTACACCTTC. Translating gives CASSSRLHGYTF. This chain uses TRBV7-9 with TRBJ1-2, with D unclear. The CDR3 totals 12 residues. V lost 4 bases to trimming and J lost 6 bases, with 9 bases between them. Germline V CDR1 and CDR2: SEHNR, FQNEAQ (reference sequence).